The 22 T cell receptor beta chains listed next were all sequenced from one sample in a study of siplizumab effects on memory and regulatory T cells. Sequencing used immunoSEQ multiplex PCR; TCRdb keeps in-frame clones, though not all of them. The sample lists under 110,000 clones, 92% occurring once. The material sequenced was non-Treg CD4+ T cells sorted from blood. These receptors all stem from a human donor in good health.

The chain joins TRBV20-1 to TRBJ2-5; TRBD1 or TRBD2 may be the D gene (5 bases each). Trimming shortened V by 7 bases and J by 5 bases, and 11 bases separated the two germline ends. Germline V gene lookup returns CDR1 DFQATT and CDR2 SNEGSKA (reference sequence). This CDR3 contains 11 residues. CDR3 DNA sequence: TGCAGTGTTGGGGGTCGGGAGACCCAGTACTTC. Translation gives CSVGGRETQYF.

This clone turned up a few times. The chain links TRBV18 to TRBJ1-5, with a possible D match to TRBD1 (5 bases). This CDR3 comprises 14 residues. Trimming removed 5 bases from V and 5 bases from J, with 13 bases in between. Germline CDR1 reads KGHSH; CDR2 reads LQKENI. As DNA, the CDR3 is TGTGCCAGCTCAAGACAGCATGGTGATCAGCCCCAGCATTTT. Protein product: CASSRQHGDQPQHF.

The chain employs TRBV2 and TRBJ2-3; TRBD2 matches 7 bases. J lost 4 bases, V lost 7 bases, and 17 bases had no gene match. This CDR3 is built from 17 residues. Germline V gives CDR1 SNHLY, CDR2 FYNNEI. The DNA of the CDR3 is TGTGCCAGCACCTACCGCGGAGGGCGGGAGTGGGCAGATACGCAGTATTTT. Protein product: CASTYRGGREWADTQYF.

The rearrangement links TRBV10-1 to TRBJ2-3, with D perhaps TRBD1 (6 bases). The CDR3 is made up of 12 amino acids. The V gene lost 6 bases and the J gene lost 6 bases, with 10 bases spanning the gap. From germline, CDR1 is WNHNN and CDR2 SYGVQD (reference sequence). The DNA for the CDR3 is TGCGCCAGCAGCGCGCAGGGGGATACGCAGTATTTT. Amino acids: CASSAQGDTQYF.

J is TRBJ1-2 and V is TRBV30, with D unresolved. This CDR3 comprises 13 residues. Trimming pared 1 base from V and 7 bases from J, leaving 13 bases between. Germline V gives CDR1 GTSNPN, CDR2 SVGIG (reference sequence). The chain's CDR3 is CAWSEDGVRGYTF. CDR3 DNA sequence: TGTGCCTGGAGTGAAGACGGGGTTCGTGGCTACACCTTC.

The CDR3 DNA follows: TGTGCCAGCTCACCACGCAGGGGGGGAGAGACCCAGTACTTC. Translated, it gives CASSPRRGGETQYF. The rearrangement links TRBV18 to TRBJ2-5; the D call may be TRBD1 or TRBD2 (7 bases each). The CDR3 has 14 residues. Germline V CDR1 and CDR2: KGHSH, LQKENI. Trimming cost V 1 base and J 4 bases, with 10 bases left between them.

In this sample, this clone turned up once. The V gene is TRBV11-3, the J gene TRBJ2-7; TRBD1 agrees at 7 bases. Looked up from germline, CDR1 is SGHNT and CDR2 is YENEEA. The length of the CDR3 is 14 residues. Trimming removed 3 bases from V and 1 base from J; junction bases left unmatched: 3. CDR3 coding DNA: TGTGCCAGCAGCTTCGGACAGGCTTCCTACGAGCAGTACTTC. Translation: CASSFGQASYEQYF.

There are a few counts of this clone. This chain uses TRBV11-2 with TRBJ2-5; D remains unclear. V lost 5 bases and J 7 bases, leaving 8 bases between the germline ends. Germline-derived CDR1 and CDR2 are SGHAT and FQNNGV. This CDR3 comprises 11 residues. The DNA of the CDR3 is TGTGCCAGCAGCCTCGACTGGACCCAGTACTTC. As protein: CASSLDWTQYF.

In DNA form, the CDR3 reads TGTGCCTGGAGTAGGGTAGCGGAGTCTAGCACAGATACGCAGTATTTT. This translates into CAWSRVAESSTDTQYF. The V and J genes are TRBV30 and TRBJ2-3; weak D call: TRBD2 (6 bases). The germline CDR1 and CDR2 sequences are GTSNPN and SVGIG (reference sequence). There are 16 residues in the CDR3. The V and J ends lost 2 bases and 0 bases respectively, with 15 bases between them.

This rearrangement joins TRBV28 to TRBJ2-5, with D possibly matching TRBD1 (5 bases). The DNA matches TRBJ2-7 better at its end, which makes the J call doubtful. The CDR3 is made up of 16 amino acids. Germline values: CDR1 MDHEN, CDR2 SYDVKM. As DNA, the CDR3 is TGTGCCAGCAGTTGGGGCCCAGGGTGGGCCGCTTACGAGCAGTACTTC. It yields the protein CASSWGPGWAAYEQYF.

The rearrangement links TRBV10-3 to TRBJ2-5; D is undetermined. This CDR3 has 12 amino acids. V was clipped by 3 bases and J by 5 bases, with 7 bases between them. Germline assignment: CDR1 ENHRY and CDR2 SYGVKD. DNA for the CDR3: TGTGCCATCAGTGAATTAATGGAGACCCAGTACTTC. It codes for CAISELMETQYF.

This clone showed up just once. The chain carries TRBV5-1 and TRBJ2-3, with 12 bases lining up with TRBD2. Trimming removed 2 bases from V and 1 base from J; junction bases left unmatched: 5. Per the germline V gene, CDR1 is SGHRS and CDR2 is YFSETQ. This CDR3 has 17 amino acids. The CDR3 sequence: CASSLGTSGWGTDTQYF. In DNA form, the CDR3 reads TGCGCCAGCAGCTTAGGGACTAGCGGGTGGGGCACAGATACGCAGTATTTT. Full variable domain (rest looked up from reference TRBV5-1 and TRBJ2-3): KAGVTQTPRYLIKTRGQQVTLSCSPISGHRSVSWYQQTPGQGLQFLFEYFSETQRNKGNFPGRFSGRQFSNSRSEMNVSTLELGDSALYLCASSLGTSGWGTDTQYFGPGTRLTVL.

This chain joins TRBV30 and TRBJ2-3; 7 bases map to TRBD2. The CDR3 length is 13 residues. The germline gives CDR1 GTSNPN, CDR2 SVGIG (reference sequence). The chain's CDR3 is CARTRGFMDTQYF. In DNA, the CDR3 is TGTGCTCGGACTAGGGGCTTTATGGATACGCAGTATTTT.

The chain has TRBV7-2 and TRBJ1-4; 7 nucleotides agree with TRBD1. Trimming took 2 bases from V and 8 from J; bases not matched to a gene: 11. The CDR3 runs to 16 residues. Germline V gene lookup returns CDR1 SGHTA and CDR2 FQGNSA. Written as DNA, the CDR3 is TGTGCCAGCAGCTTACAATACAGGGGACTAGGCGAAAAACTGTTTTTT. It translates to CASSLQYRGLGEKLFF.

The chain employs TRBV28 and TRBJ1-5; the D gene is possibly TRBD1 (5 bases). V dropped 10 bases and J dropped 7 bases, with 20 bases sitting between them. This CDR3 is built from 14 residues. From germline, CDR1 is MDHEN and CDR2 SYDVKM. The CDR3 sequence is CATTLSGAGQPQHF. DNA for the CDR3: TGTGCCACTACTCTCTCCGGGGCTGGACAGCCCCAGCATTTT.

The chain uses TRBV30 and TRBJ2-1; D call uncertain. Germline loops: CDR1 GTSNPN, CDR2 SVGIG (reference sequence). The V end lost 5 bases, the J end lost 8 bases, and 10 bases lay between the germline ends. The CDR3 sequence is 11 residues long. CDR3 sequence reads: CAWDLYDEQFF. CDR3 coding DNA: TGTGCCTGGGATCTCTATGATGAGCAGTTCTTC. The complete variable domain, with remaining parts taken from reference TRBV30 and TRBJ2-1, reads SQTIHQWPATLVQPVGSPLSLECTVEGTSNPNLYWYRQAAGRGLQLLFYSVGIGQISSEVPQNLSASRPQDRQFILSSKKLLLSDSGFYLCAWDLYDEQFFGPGTRLTVL.

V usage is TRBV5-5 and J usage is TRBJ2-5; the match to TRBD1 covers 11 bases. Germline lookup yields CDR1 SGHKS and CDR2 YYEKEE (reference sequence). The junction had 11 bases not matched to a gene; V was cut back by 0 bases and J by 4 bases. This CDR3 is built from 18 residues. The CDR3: CASSLGQGQGAQVETQYF. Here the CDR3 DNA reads TGTGCCAGCAGCTTGGGACAAGGACAGGGGGCGCAGGTAGAGACCCAGTACTTC.

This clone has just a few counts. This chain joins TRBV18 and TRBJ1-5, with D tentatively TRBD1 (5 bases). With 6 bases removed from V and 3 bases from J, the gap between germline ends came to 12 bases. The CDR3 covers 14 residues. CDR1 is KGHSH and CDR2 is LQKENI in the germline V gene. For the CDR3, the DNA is TGTGCCAGCTCCCTAGCAGGGAACAATCAGCCCCAGCATTTT. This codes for CASSLAGNNQPQHF.

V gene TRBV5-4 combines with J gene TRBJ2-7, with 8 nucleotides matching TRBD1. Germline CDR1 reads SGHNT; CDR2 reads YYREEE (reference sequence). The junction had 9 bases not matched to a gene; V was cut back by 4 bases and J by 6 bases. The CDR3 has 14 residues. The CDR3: CASSPGGARSEQYF. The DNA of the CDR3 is TGTGCCAGCAGCCCAGGGGGCGCGAGGTCCGAGCAGTACTTC.

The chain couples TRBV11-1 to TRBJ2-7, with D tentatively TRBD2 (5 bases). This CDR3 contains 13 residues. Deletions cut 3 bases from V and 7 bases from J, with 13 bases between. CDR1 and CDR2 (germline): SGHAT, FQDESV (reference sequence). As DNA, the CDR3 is TGTGCCAGCAGCTTCTGGCGAGGCGGGGAGCAGTACTTC. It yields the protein CASSFWRGGEQYF.

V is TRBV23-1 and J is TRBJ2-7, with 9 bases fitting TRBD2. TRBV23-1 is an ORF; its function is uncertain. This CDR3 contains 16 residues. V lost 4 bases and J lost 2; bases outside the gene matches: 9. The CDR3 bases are TGCGCCAGCAGTCGGAGTAGCGGGAGAGCGGCCTACGAGCAGTACTTC. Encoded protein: CASSRSSGRAAYEQYF.

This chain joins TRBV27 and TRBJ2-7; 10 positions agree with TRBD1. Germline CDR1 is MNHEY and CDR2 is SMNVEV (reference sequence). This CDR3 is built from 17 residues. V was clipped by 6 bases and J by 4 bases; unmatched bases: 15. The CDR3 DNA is TGTGCCAGCAGAATCCAGCCTGGGGGACAGGGGAGGTACGAGCAGTACTTC. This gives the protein CASRIQPGGQGRYEQYF.